The TCR beta chain described here comes from a study of T cells in Graves' hyperthyroidism and ophthalmopathy (dated by TCRdb to between 2018 and 2020). Turning to the overall study: Peripheral blood was sampled at the time of initial diagnosis, prior to any treatment. Prospective prediction of ophthalmopathy was tested in an independent validation cohort consisting of roughly 20 hyperthyroidism patients and approximately 16 patients who later progressed to ophthalmopathy. The paper describes TCR Vbeta CDR3 sequencing of roughly 130 peripheral blood samples, made up of under 50 ophthalmopathy patients, over 70 hyperthyroidism patients and some 17 progressor patients. The 100 or so discovery patients were randomly split 7:3 into training and test sets. In about six Graves' hyperthyroidism patients, the study also compared T-cell repertoires from thyroid tissue with T-cell repertoires from blood. After sampling, hyperthyroidism patients received methimazole starting at 30 mg daily, and ophthalmopathy patients received high-dose intravenous methylprednisolone. To identify distinguishing TCR V-J signatures, a discovery cohort of roughly 100 patients was used, comprising 43 with Graves' ophthalmopathy and 57 with stable Graves' hyperthyroidism. What the research found in general, with its limitations: A model built on a 13 V-J signature distinguished ophthalmopathy from stable hyperthyroidism, reaching roughly 88% sensitivity and 81.08% specificity in cross-validation and 80%/75% in testing. Sample size was not statistically predetermined, and investigators were not blinded to group allocation. In validation, the model predicted progression to ophthalmopathy a median of 6.5 months before onset, with approximately 70% sensitivity and 72.22% specificity. Most expanded thyroid clonotypes (frequency above 0.001) were also detected in blood, a finding suggesting that blood repertoires may reflect thyroid immune responses.

Graves' hyperthyroidism was defined as stable when no progression to ophthalmopathy occurred over 18 months of follow-up. Hyperthyroidism patients were newly diagnosed, had a disease duration of under 2 months, and were aged 18 to 65 years. Exclusion was applied to patients with uncontrolled infections, other autoimmune diseases, pregnancy or lactation. Diagnoses were based on clinical symptoms, serum thyroxine and TRAb, thyroid ultrasound and orbital computed tomography. Ficoll-Paque density gradient centrifugation was used to isolate PBMCs from around 10 ml of fresh peripheral blood. Trizol reagent was used to extract total RNA, and RNA quality was then checked on an Agilent 2100 Bioanalyzer. The TCR beta CDR3 regions were amplified from the RNA transcripts. The first round of RT-PCR for the TCR CDR3 was performed with the HTBI primer set and the Qiagen OneStep RT-PCR kit. Libraries were constructed in a second round of multiplex PCR, after which size selection and purification were performed. Paired-end sequencing of the libraries was performed with 100 bp reads on an Illumina HiSeq2000. As for how the authors treated the data: SOAPnuke was used to process the raw data, throwing out any read that contained adapters or uncalled bases, had a mean Phred below 15, or lacked an exact constant-primer or identifier match. COPE v1.2.5 was used to merge high-quality paired reads, and clonotypes were defined as unique nucleotide sequences. MiTCR v1.1 was used to align clonotypes to the IMGT TRBV, TRBD and TRBJ reference segments. Only V-J combinations with frequency above 0.0001, covering approximately 99% of repertoires, were analysed. The TCS score was defined as F50 (clonal expansion) divided by E x V (chaos), with BLOSUM62-based TCRdist calculated between CDR3 peptides within each V-J. Welch's t-statistics and random forest reduced fewer than 550 V-J features to 10 to 15, which were used in a naive Bayes classifier (R e1071). TCRdb trimmed public reads at Q25 via fastp, called clones via MiXCR and kept in-frame beta chains. When rows share a CDR3 protein, they turn into one entry using the most common DNA and genes. TCRdb assigned the V and J calls; the authors' analysis was not used. The sample data list about 420,000 distinct CDR3 sequences, and roughly an eighth of these were observed just once. The ten largest clones take up 5.3% of the sample.

This clonotype has at least ten counts. Its antigen has not been determined. No much larger clone is present one base from it, and per-base qualities are unavailable. Sequencing was done on a sample of blood. The TCR originated in a young woman with Graves' hyperthyroidism.

The nucleotide sequence reads as follows: TGTGCCAGCAGCCCTGGGAGAGGGCGAAATGAAAAACTGTTTTTT. Its coded protein is CASSPGRGRNEKLFF. The V and J segments used are TRBV5-6 and TRBJ1-4; no D segment can be confidently identified. There are 15 amino acids in the CDR3, from cysteine to phenylalanine inclusive. Only CDR3 DNA is held: 45 bases, read in frame from base 1. CDR1 is given as SGHDT and CDR2 as YYEEEE, both from the germline V gene. At the junction V is shortened by 4 bases and J by 5 bases, with 15 bases in between.